The text below deals with one T cell receptor (beta chain). This clone was counted once. Its antigen is currently not known. Nothing much larger sits one base from this clone, and base qualities are not available. Each clonotype received, on average, 10x coverage in deep resolution sequencing performed on a MiSeq, where the target depth lay between 1 in 1 million and 1 in 200,000 T cells. TCR beta libraries were generated with the immunoSEQ hsTCRB Kit. As for the original processing: ImmunoSEQ Data Assistant and ImmunoSEQ Analyzer were used for data analysis, and V, D and J genes were assigned according to IMGT definitions. Clonality, which ranges from 0 to 1, was calculated as one minus the normalized Shannon entropy of productive rearrangement frequencies. Only overrepresented clonotypes making up at least 0.05% of the repertoire of each patient were included in the public clonotype analysis. About a dozen repertoires from age-matched healthy donors, obtained from immuneACCESS, served as clonality controls. As stored in TCRdb, this immuneACCESS dataset retains in-frame rearrangements with V and J assigned. A fraction of the clones does not appear; measured against another copy, unresolved V genes explain less than half of the discrepancy, and the remainder lacks a known reason. The V and J calls and the clone size are those of that table, but D and trimming were determined from the DNA. In all, the sample holds 25,000 or so clones, and roughly 60% of those were seen once. 12% to 15% of the sample rests with the top ten.

For TCR beta library preparation, 1.5 to 2.5 micrograms of genomic DNA were extracted from the cryopreserved PBMCs. High-throughput TCR beta sequencing was performed on longitudinal blood samples from CLL patients receiving ibrutinib monotherapy. The patients took part in an open-label, single-center phase 2 trial of ibrutinib monotherapy. These data belong to a study of cytotoxic CD8 clonotypes in ibrutinib-treated CLL (dated by TCRdb to the early 2020s). Study-level background: The cohort included around 15 treatment-naive and some 10 relapsed/refractory patients; 17 to 18 were IGHV unmutated. Responses were partial in 24 patients and complete in 2; after median around 72 months follow-up, some 14 stayed in remission and some twelve progressed. The response samples were drawn at a median of around eleven months into treatment, with a range of roughly 6 to 36 months. On average, each sample had about 250,000 productive templates and roughly 95,000 productive rearrangements. Of the roughly 90 people in the trial, about 27 had longitudinal samples available. Cryopreserved peripheral blood mononuclear cells were collected at three points: before therapy, at response, and at either sustained remission or disease progression.

The germline V gene provides CDR1 MNHEY and CDR2 SVGAGI. The CDR3 has 15 amino acids, counting the end cysteine and phenylalanine. CDR3 DNA is the only sequence kept; it has 45 bases, read in frame from the first base. Relative to germline, V is missing 7 bases and J is missing 0 bases, with 8 bases of the junction outside any gene match. Beyond this particular receptor, the publication reports: Baseline clonality was found to be higher than that of age-matched healthy donors and was strongly correlated with circulating CD8+ T-cell counts. Sampling times were not matched between sustained-remission and progressing patients, and lymph node repertoires were not studied. Public clonotypes were rare and either shrank or stayed stable during treatment, and the rise in clonality at ibrutinib response reflected expansion of private clonotypes. Clonality rose at ibrutinib response, remained stable during sustained remission, and dropped back toward baseline at progression.

The chain was built from TRBV6-5 and TRBJ2-7; TRBD1 aligns with 8 central bases. This receptor was obtained from a human donor with chronic lymphocytic leukemia. Sequenced material: PBMCs, taken before ibrutinib treatment. The DNA reads TGTGCCAGCAAAACACAGGGGGTCGTCTCCTACGAGCAGTACTTC. This codes for CASKTQGVVSYEQYF.